This is a list of T cell receptor beta chains from one sample in a study of OX40 agonist ivuxolimab in advanced cancers. Method: immunoSEQ multiplex PCR; TCRdb's copy keeps in-frame clones and lacks some. Of some 60,000 clones in the sample, approximately 90% were seen once. The specimen comprised CD4+ or CD8+ T cells sorted from blood, sampled in a trial of the OX40 agonist ivuxolimab. The receptor source for this set is an adult with an advanced solid tumor such as melanoma, head and neck, liver or kidney cancer. The CDR3 runs from the conserved cysteine through the conserved F or W. Each record gives: D gene, CDR3 length, clone size, V gene, J gene, CDR3 protein, CDR3 DNA. D genes are given only for firm matches. The listing skips clone size in some rows; elsewhere it reads once, few, many or a size class.

TRBD1	13	few	TRBV10-3	TRBJ1-1	CAVQGAADTEAFF	TGTGCCGTCCAGGGGGCCGCGGACACTGAAGCTTTCTTT
.	14	.	TRBV9	TRBJ2-5	CASSVAVTQETQYF	TGTGCCAGCAGCGTAGCAGTGACCCAAGAGACCCAGTACTTC
.	14	.	TRBV6-5	TRBJ2-7	CASTSTTFPHEQYF	TGTGCCAGCACCAGTACGACATTTCCCCACGAGCAGTACTTC
TRBD1	16	.	TRBV7-2	TRBJ1-2	CASSQDRDRGHYGYTF	TGCGCCAGCAGCCAAGATAGGGACAGGGGGCACTATGGCTACACCTTC
.	15	.	TRBV6-5	TRBJ2-7	CASSYRQATSFEQYF	TGTGCCAGCAGTTACCGCCAGGCAACGTCTTTCGAGCAGTACTTC
.	14	.	TRBV25-1	TRBJ1-2	CASSEGYLNYGYTF	TGTGCCAGCAGTGAAGGATATCTTAACTATGGCTACACCTTC
TRBD1	16	few	TRBV14	TRBJ1-1	CASSQGQGKKNTEAFF	TGTGCCAGCAGCCAGGGACAGGGGAAGAAGAACACTGAAGCTTTCTTT
TRBD1	13	few	TRBV27	TRBJ1-2	CASSSDRAYRYTF	TGTGCCAGCAGTTCGGACAGGGCCTATCGCTACACCTTC
.	14	.	TRBV7-3	TRBJ2-4	CASSLGSRGNIQYF	TGTGCCAGCAGCTTAGGTTCTCGGGGAAACATTCAGTACTTC
.	14	.	TRBV18	TRBJ1-4	CASSFQVKSEKLFF	TGTGCCAGCTCATTTCAGGTAAAGAGCGAAAAACTGTTTTTT
.	15	.	TRBV5-4	TRBJ1-2	CASSPEWGAVRGYTF	TGTGCCAGCAGCCCGGAGTGGGGGGCAGTGAGGGGCTACACCTTC
.	13	.	TRBV19	TRBJ1-5	CASRDRRGQPQHF	TGTGCCAGCCGAGACAGGAGGGGCCAGCCCCAGCATTTT
TRBD1	17	.	TRBV9	TRBJ1-6	CASSSRGGTAYNSPLHF	TGTGCCAGCAGCTCCCGTGGGGGGACAGCCTATAATTCACCCCTCCACTTT
TRBD1	14	.	TRBV15	TRBJ2-1	CATSSVRGPNEQFF	TGTGCCACCAGCAGCGTCAGGGGGCCCAATGAGCAGTTCTTC
.	14	few	TRBV19	TRBJ2-6	CASSESSGANVLTF	TGTGCCAGTAGTGAAAGCTCTGGGGCCAACGTCCTGACTTTC
.	15	.	TRBV5-1	TRBJ2-2	CASSLIALNTGELFF	TGCGCCAGCAGCTTAATCGCCCTGAACACCGGGGAGCTGTTTTTT
.	15	.	TRBV14	TRBJ2-7	CASSQDPESSYEQYF	TGTGCCAGCAGCCAAGATCCTGAGAGCTCCTACGAGCAGTACTTC
.	14	.	TRBV9	TRBJ1-1	CASSVGPEGFEAFF	TGTGCCAGCAGCGTAGGCCCCGAGGGCTTTGAAGCTTTCTTT
.	14	.	TRBV6-5	TRBJ1-5	CASSYGGYKQPQHF	TGTGCCAGCAGTTACGGCGGATACAAACAGCCCCAGCATTTT
TRBD1	15	once	TRBV4-1	TRBJ1-5	CASSPGQGRDQPQHF	TGCGCCAGCAGCCCGGGACAGGGTAGGGATCAGCCCCAGCATTTT
.	13	once	TRBV7-2	TRBJ1-5	CASHRDTNQPQHF	TGTGCCAGTCACCGGGACACTAATCAGCCCCAGCATTTT
TRBD1	14	.	TRBV7-2	TRBJ1-4	CASSRGQGYEKLFF	TGTGCCAGCAGCCGGGGACAGGGGTATGAAAAACTGTTTTTT
.	14	.	TRBV7-7	TRBJ2-5	CASSSSKGRETQYF	TGTGCCAGCAGCTCCTCAAAGGGGAGAGAGACCCAGTACTTC
.	15	.	TRBV5-6	TRBJ1-5	CASSLRGLGNQPQHF	TGTGCCAGCAGCTTGAGGGGCTTGGGCAATCAGCCCCAGCATTTT
.	15	.	TRBV6-5	TRBJ1-3	CASSYSGVSGNTIYF	TGTGCCAGCAGTTACTCGGGAGTCTCCGGAAACACCATATATTTT
.	14	.	TRBV7-3	TRBJ2-7	CASSPGRNSYEQYF	TGTGCCAGCAGCCCGGGACGGAACTCCTACGAGCAGTACTTC
TRBD1	15	.	TRBV15	TRBJ2-7	CATSRAAGTGAEQYF	TGTGCCACCAGCAGAGCCGCCGGGACAGGGGCCGAGCAGTACTTC
.	13	.	TRBV7-3	TRBJ2-7	CASSPRGSNEQYF	TGTGCCAGCAGCCCGAGGGGGTCCAACGAGCAGTACTTC
TRBD1	14	.	TRBV6-5	TRBJ2-7	CASSVGQGGYEQYF	TGTGCCAGCAGCGTCGGACAGGGAGGCTACGAGCAGTACTTC
TRBD1	13	.	TRBV28	TRBJ1-2	CASSLGQTYGYTF	TGTGCCAGCAGCCTGGGACAGACCTATGGCTACACCTTC
TRBD1	15	.	TRBV6-5	TRBJ2-7	CASSYSRGSSYEQYF	TGTGCCAGCAGTTACTCCAGGGGGAGCTCCTACGAGCAGTACTTC
TRBD2	15	.	TRBV6-1	TRBJ2-3	CASSDLAGTSNTQYF	TGTGCCAGCAGTGATCTAGCGGGGACGTCAAATACGCAGTATTTT
TRBD1	13	once	TRBV6-6	TRBJ2-5	CASSRGQEETQYF	TGTGCCAGCAGCCGGGGACAGGAAGAGACCCAGTACTTC
TRBD2	15	.	TRBV7-2	TRBJ2-7	CASSLVVRGSYEQYF	TGTGCCAGCAGCTTAGTAGTGCGGGGGTCCTACGAGCAGTACTTC
.	13	.	TRBV5-4	TRBJ2-3	CASSPTGTDTQYF	TGTGCCAGCAGCCCTACAGGGACAGATACGCAGTATTTT
.	13	.	TRBV5-1	TRBJ2-7	CASSLEPDYEQYF	TGCGCCAGCAGCTTGGAGCCAGACTACGAGCAGTACTTC
.	13	.	TRBV9	TRBJ2-5	CASSRGAHETQYF	TGTGCCAGCAGCCGGGGGGCTCACGAGACCCAGTACTTC
.	16	.	TRBV6-6	TRBJ2-3	CASSSPNSPGTDTQYF	TGTGCCAGCAGTTCGCCAAACTCACCTGGCACAGATACGCAGTATTTT
TRBD1	15	once	TRBV19	TRBJ2-3	CASSPFGQGADTQYF	TGTGCCAGTAGTCCGTTCGGACAGGGGGCAGATACGCAGTATTTT
.	13	once	TRBV5-5	TRBJ1-4	CASSLVTGEKLFF	TGTGCCAGCAGCTTGGTCACAGGGGAAAAACTGTTTTTT
.	15	.	TRBV28	TRBJ1-6	CASSLKLQPLGSLHF	TGTGCCAGCAGTTTAAAACTACAGCCCTTAGGCTCCCTCCACTTT
TRBD2	15	.	TRBV7-3	TRBJ2-3	CASSPGLAYTDTQYF	TGTGCCAGCAGCCCCGGACTAGCGTATACAGATACGCAGTATTTT
.	16	.	TRBV7-6	TRBJ2-2	CASSLVGGENTGELFF	TGTGCCAGCAGCTTAGTGGGGGGAGAGAACACCGGGGAGCTGTTTTTT
.	14	.	TRBV5-6	TRBJ2-2	CASSRDTGVGELFF	TGTGCCAGCAGCCGGGACACTGGTGTCGGGGAGCTGTTTTTT
.	15	once	TRBV9	TRBJ1-2	CASSVRAGASYGYTF	TGTGCCAGCAGCGTGCGTGCAGGGGCAAGCTATGGCTACACCTTC
.	14	.	TRBV5-5	TRBJ1-4	CASSLAGTNEKLFF	TGTGCCAGCAGCTTGGCCGGAACTAATGAAAAACTGTTTTTT
.	10	.	TRBV11-2	TRBJ2-7	CASGKYEQYF	TGTGCCAGCGGGAAGTACGAGCAGTACTTC
.	15	.	TRBV5-5	TRBJ2-5	CASSLGARAEETQYF	TGTGCCAGCAGCTTGGGTGCTCGGGCCGAAGAGACCCAGTACTTC
.	16	.	TRBV9	TRBJ1-1	CASSTRGGTDSLEAFF	TGTGCCAGCAGCACCCGTGGGGGGACGGACTCCCTCGAAGCTTTCTTT
TRBD1	15	.	TRBV11-2	TRBJ1-4	CASSVPGQANEKLFF	TGTGCCAGCAGCGTACCGGGACAGGCTAATGAAAAACTGTTTTTT
TRBD1	16	.	TRBV7-2	TRBJ2-2	CASSPYADRDSGELFF	TGTGCCAGCAGCCCTTACGCTGACAGGGATTCCGGGGAGCTGTTTTTT
.	16	.	TRBV7-2	TRBJ2-2	CASSLAHRANTGELFF	TGTGCCAGCAGCTTAGCACACAGGGCAAACACCGGGGAGCTGTTTTTT
.	13	.	TRBV27	TRBJ1-1	CASSPDRYTEAFF	TGTGCCAGCAGCCCGGACAGATACACTGAAGCTTTCTTT
.	15	.	TRBV27	TRBJ2-1	CASSLSGGTYNEQFF	TGTGCCAGCAGTTTATCAGGGGGGACTTACAATGAGCAGTTCTTC
TRBD2	15	.	TRBV9	TRBJ2-3	CASASGRDGTDTQYF	TGTGCCAGCGCGTCTGGGAGGGATGGCACAGATACGCAGTATTTT
.	14	once	TRBV25-1	TRBJ2-4	CASSESGSKNIQYF	TGTGCCAGCAGTGAATCAGGTAGCAAAAACATTCAGTACTTC
.	13	.	TRBV7-2	TRBJ2-5	CASSLSLGETQYF	TGTGCCAGCAGCTTAAGCCTAGGGGAGACCCAGTACTTC
.	14	few	TRBV4-1	TRBJ1-1	CASSQDSRGTEAFF	TGCGCCAGCAGCCAAGATTCTCGGGGCACTGAAGCTTTCTTT
TRBD1	15	.	TRBV27	TRBJ2-7	CASSLLQGGRYEQYF	TGTGCCAGCAGTTTATTACAGGGGGGTCGGTACGAGCAGTACTTC